The 9 T cell receptor beta chains below all came from one sample that was sequenced in a study of T cell changes during pregnancy in multiple sclerosis. Libraries were prepared by immunoSEQ multiplex PCR; TCRdb keeps only in-frame clonotypes and omits some of them. The sample holds roughly 83,000 clones; about 91% are singletons and the top ten take about 3.8%. The sample here was PBMCs, taken in the first trimester of pregnancy. The receptors were sampled from a female donor in good health, serving as a control in a pregnancy study. Some clones in this sample may be carry-over from other donors' samples.

This rearrangement joins TRBV7-9 to TRBJ1-1, with TRBD1 matching over 7 bases. The CDR3 is made up of 17 amino acids. Germline CDR1 SEHNR, CDR2 FQNEAQ (reference sequence). V shed 5 bases and J 0 bases; nucleotides not matched to a gene: 12. In nucleotides, the CDR3 is TGTGCCAGCAGCCCTCGATCGGGACAGCCCCTGAACACTGAAGCTTTCTTT. This gives the protein CASSPRSGQPLNTEAFF.

The chain recombines TRBV28 with TRBJ2-6; 8 nucleotides line up with TRBD2. Per germline, CDR1 MDHEN and CDR2 SYDVKM. The ends lost 8 bases at V and 2 bases at J; junction bases unmatched: 8. The CDR3 has 16 residues. The CDR3 here is CASQPAGDPGANVLTF. In nucleotides, the CDR3 is TGTGCCAGCCAACCAGCGGGAGATCCTGGGGCCAACGTCCTGACTTTC.

The chain combines TRBV28 with TRBJ1-2, with D perhaps matching TRBD1 (5 bases). The germline gives CDR1 MDHEN, CDR2 SYDVKM. V shed 5 bases and J shed 8 bases, with 15 bases lying between them. The CDR3 length is 13 residues. The CDR3 DNA is TGTGCCAGCAGTCCCTACAGGAGAGGAGGCTACACCTTC. Translated: CASSPYRRGGYTF.

The gene calls are TRBV4-3 and TRBJ2-7, with 7 bases identical to TRBD2. This CDR3 comprises 17 residues. The V segment lost 0 bases and the J segment 0 bases; nucleotides outside the gene matches: 8. Germline V gene lookup returns CDR1 LGHNA and CDR2 YSLEER. CDR3 protein: CASSQESQRGTSYEQYF. The CDR3 coding sequence is TGCGCCAGCAGCCAAGAGTCCCAGCGGGGAACCTCCTACGAGCAGTACTTC.

This chain links TRBV23-1 with TRBJ2-3; 7 positions agree with TRBD1. TRBV23-1 is an ORF; its function is uncertain. The V gene end was trimmed by 2 bases and the J gene end by 0 bases; junction bases not matched to a gene: 8. This CDR3 is built from 17 residues. Written as DNA, the CDR3 is TGCGCCAGCAGTCAACCATGGACAGGACCGAGCACAGATACGCAGTATTTT. Translating gives CASSQPWTGPSTDTQYF.

The V gene is TRBV19, the J gene TRBJ1-5; tentative D call: TRBD1 (5 bases). Germline CDR1 is LNHDA and CDR2 is SQIVND (reference sequence). This CDR3 is built from 15 residues. Between the trimmed V and J ends, which lost 1 base and 6 bases, there was a span of 13 bases. CDR3 DNA sequence: TGTGCCAGTAGTATAGGGTCAGGGCAGGGTCAGCCCCAGCATTTT. This sequence encodes CASSIGSGQGQPQHF. Full variable domain (rest looked up from reference TRBV19 and TRBJ1-5): DGGITQSPKYLFRKEGQNVTLSCEQNLNHDAMYWYRQDPGQGLRLIYYSQIVNDFQKGDIAEGYSVSREKKESFPLTVTSAQKNPTAFYLCASSIGSGQGQPQHFGDGTRLSIL.

Details on this clone: Other DNA sequences of this sample code for an identical CDR3. The chain uses TRBV9 and TRBJ2-7; a possible D gene is TRBD2 (5 bases). Germline V lookup: CDR1 SGDLS, CDR2 YYNGEE. The CDR3 has 15 residues. V lost 0 bases to trimming and J lost 2 bases, with 12 bases between them. In DNA form, the CDR3 reads TGTGCCAGCAGCGTAGGCAGTGGAGGCACCTACGAGCAGTACTTC. It yields the protein CASSVGSGGTYEQYF.

The chain links TRBV5-1 to TRBJ2-1, with TRBD2 matching 8 bases. V trimming: 0 bases; J trimming: 0 bases; junction bases outside the gene matches: 17. Germline assignment: CDR1 SGHRS and CDR2 YFSETQ. This CDR3 spans 21 amino acids. The chain's CDR3 is CASSLAGSSGLSGSSYNEQFF. DNA of the CDR3: TGCGCCAGCAGCTTGGCCGGGTCTAGCGGGCTTTCCGGAAGCTCCTACAATGAGCAGTTCTTC.

The J gene is TRBJ2-5, the V gene TRBV5-1; 11 bases align to TRBD2. The CDR3 is 19 residues long. Trimming cost V 4 bases and J 0 bases; bases outside gene matches: 14. The germline V gene encodes CDR1 SGHRS and CDR2 YFSETQ. The CDR3 here is CASSPTTLAGDMYQETQYF. The DNA for the CDR3 is TGCGCCAGCAGCCCGACCACACTAGCGGGAGATATGTACCAAGAGACCCAGTACTTC.